These 22 T cell receptor beta chains share one sample of origin, sequenced in a study of cytomegalovirus exposure and HLA in healthy donors. The study ran its PCR with 60 Vbeta and 13 Jbeta primers. Clones were sequenced by immunoSEQ multiplex PCR, and TCRdb holds only the in-frame ones, with some missing. There are approximately 220,000 clones in the sample; over 65% occur only once, and roughly 0.62% lies in the top ten. Material for sequencing was PBMCs. These receptors were taken from a man aged 18 to 30 in good health and CMV-seronegative.

The chain combines TRBV19 with TRBJ2-3; TRBD1 aligns across 10 bases. Germline-derived CDR1 and CDR2 are LNHDA and SQIVND (reference sequence). J lost 4 bases, V lost 7 bases, and 14 bases had no gene match. The CDR3 contains 17 residues. The CDR3 loop reads CASIPSPGQGRADTQYF. The DNA for the CDR3 is TGTGCCAGTATCCCCTCACCGGGACAGGGGAGAGCAGATACGCAGTATTTT.

The chain recombines TRBV27 with TRBJ2-5; no reliable D call. Per the germline V gene, CDR1 is MNHEY and CDR2 is SMNVEV (reference sequence). This CDR3 comprises 14 residues. V lost 3 bases and J 2 bases, leaving 10 bases between the germline ends. The CDR3 DNA follows: TGTGCCAGCAGTTTGCTGACATCTCAAGAGACCCAGTACTTC. As protein: CASSLLTSQETQYF.

The gene calls are TRBV6-5 and TRBJ2-5, with D uncertain. The CDR3 has 13 amino acids. V shed 3 bases and J shed 5 bases, with 10 bases lying between them. Looked up from germline, CDR1 is MNHEY and CDR2 is SVGAGI. The CDR3 is CASSYNSGETQYF. Written as DNA, the CDR3 is TGTGCCAGCAGTTATAACAGTGGGGAGACCCAGTACTTC.

This clone occurred once. The rearrangement uses TRBV7-8 and TRBJ2-5, with 7 positions matching TRBD1. TRBJ2-7 matches the DNA end more closely, so the J call is doubtful. This CDR3 has 15 residues. Germline CDR1 is SGHVS and CDR2 is FQNEAQ. The chain's CDR3 is CASSLRGTAHYEQYF. For the CDR3, the DNA is TGTGCCAGCAGCCTCAGAGGGACAGCCCATTACGAGCAGTACTTC.

This clone was seen a handful of times. V is TRBV5-1 and J is TRBJ1-2, with unresolved D. The CDR3 spans 14 residues. With 2 bases removed from V and 1 base from J, the gap between germline ends came to 9 bases. Per the germline V gene, CDR1 is SGHRS and CDR2 is YFSETQ. The CDR3 DNA reads as TGCGCCAGCAGCTTCGACACGAATAACTATGGCTACACCTTC. Translation: CASSFDTNNYGYTF.

The V and J genes are TRBV7-9 and TRBJ1-1, with 7 bases identical to TRBD1. This CDR3 has 14 residues. V shed 2 bases and J 3 bases; nucleotides not matched to a gene: 3. Germline CDR1 reads SEHNR; CDR2 reads FQNEAQ (reference sequence). CDR3 nucleotides: TGTGCCAGCAGCTTATTTGACAGGGACACTGAAGCTTTCTTT. It is translated as CASSLFDRDTEAFF.

The chain carries TRBV6-5 and TRBJ2-2; TRBD2 matches at 7 bases. This CDR3 contains 15 residues. The V gene end was trimmed by 5 bases and the J gene end by 3 bases; junction bases not matched to a gene: 6. In germline, CDR1 is MNHEY, CDR2 SVGAGI. CDR3 nucleotide sequence: TGTGCCAGCAGTCCCGCTAGCGGTGACACCGGGGAGCTGTTTTTT. This translates into CASSPASGDTGELFF.

This chain uses TRBV13 with TRBJ1-2; D may be TRBD1 (6 bases). The CDR3 runs to 14 residues. Germline lookup yields CDR1 PRHDT and CDR2 FYEKMQ (reference sequence). Trimming shortened V by 4 bases and J by 2 bases, and 11 bases separated the two germline ends. The CDR3 reads CASSSGHFNYGYTF. The DNA of the CDR3 is TGTGCCAGCAGCTCGGGACATTTCAACTATGGCTACACCTTC.

V usage is TRBV6-1 and J usage is TRBJ2-2; possible D gene TRBD1, 6 bases. The CDR3 contains 15 residues. V lost 8 bases and J 2 bases, leaving 15 bases between the germline ends. Germline CDR1 and CDR2: MNHNS and SASEGT. The CDR3 reads CASDYGQTNTGELFF. CDR3 DNA: TGTGCCAGCGACTACGGACAGACTAACACCGGGGAGCTGTTTTTT.

Only one count was recorded for this clone. The chain combines TRBV7-9 with TRBJ2-1; maybe TRBD1 (5 bases). This CDR3 region has 16 residues. Looked up from germline, CDR1 is SEHNR and CDR2 is FQNEAQ (reference sequence). Trimming cost V 2 bases and J 5 bases, with 16 bases left between them. In nucleotides, the CDR3 is TGTGCCAGCAGCTTATTCCCAGGGCCTCTCAACAATGAGCAGTTCTTC. It is translated as CASSLFPGPLNNEQFF.

Concerning this clone itself: This CDR3 is also generated by other DNA sequences in the sample. This sequence joins TRBV6-5 and TRBJ2-7, with D uncertain. The germline CDR1 and CDR2 sequences are MNHEY and SVGAGI. V lost 0 bases and J 1 base, leaving 4 bases between the germline ends. The CDR3 has 13 amino acids. CDR3 residues: CASSYSLSYEQYF. For the CDR3, the DNA is TGTGCCAGCAGTTACTCTCTATCCTACGAGCAGTACTTC.

This chain connects TRBV30 to TRBJ1-6, with TRBD1 matching 7 bases. Germline V CDR1 and CDR2: GTSNPN, SVGIG (reference sequence). V trimming: 3 bases; J trimming: 9 bases; junction bases outside the gene matches: 8. The CDR3 has 14 amino acids. The CDR3 loop reads CAWRDPGQSSPLHF. For the CDR3, the DNA is TGTGCCTGGAGGGATCCGGGACAGTCTTCACCCCTCCACTTT.

The genes are TRBV5-1 and TRBJ1-6; 7 bases are a match to TRBD1. Germline assignment: CDR1 SGHRS and CDR2 YFSETQ. J lost 7 bases, V lost 0 bases, and 4 bases had no gene match. There are 15 residues in the CDR3. The CDR3, as DNA: TGCGCCAGCAGCTTGGTAGGGGACAGCAATTCACCCCTCCACTTT. This sequence encodes CASSLVGDSNSPLHF.

V and J are TRBV5-1 and TRBJ1-4; 10 nucleotides line up with TRBD1. The CDR3 length is 16 residues. After removal of 5 bases from V and 2 bases from J, the junction contained 6 bases not matched to a gene. Germline CDR1 and CDR2: SGHRS and YFSETQ. CDR3 sequence reads: CASRSTGGTTNEKLFF. The CDR3 DNA is TGCGCCAGCAGGTCGACAGGGGGCACGACTAATGAAAAACTGTTTTTT.

This clone was recorded once. V and J are TRBV4-1 and TRBJ2-7; a weak D match, TRBD1 (5 bases). CDR3 length: 15 amino acids. The germline V gene has CDR1 MGHRA and CDR2 YSYEKL. V was clipped by 1 base and J by 3 bases, with 13 bases between them. CDR3 nucleotides: TGCGCCAGCAGCCAAGGGTCAGGAAGGGGCTACGAGCAGTACTTC. Translation: CASSQGSGRGYEQYF.

This clone was seen only a few times. This rearrangement joins TRBV5-1 to TRBJ2-5; 8 bases line up with TRBD1. The V gene end was trimmed by 4 bases and the J gene end by 5 bases; junction bases not matched to a gene: 7. Germline assignment: CDR1 SGHRS and CDR2 YFSETQ. CDR3 length equals 14 residues. The CDR3 DNA reads as TGCGCCAGCAGCCTGCAGGGGGCAGGGGAGACCCAGTACTTC. Translated: CASSLQGAGETQYF. Variable domain in full (rest from reference TRBV5-1 and TRBJ2-5): KAGVTQTPRYLIKTRGQQVTLSCSPISGHRSVSWYQQTPGQGLQFLFEYFSETQRNKGNFPGRFSGRQFSNSRSEMNVSTLELGDSALYLCASSLQGAGETQYFGPGTRLLVL.

The CDR3 loop is CASSLTMASGQYEQYF. The CDR3 DNA is TGTGCCAGCAGCTTAACCATGGCTAGCGGCCAGTACGAGCAGTACTTC. V usage is TRBV7-3 and J usage is TRBJ2-7; 7 bases fit TRBD2. J lost 4 bases, V lost 0 bases, and 9 bases had no gene match. The germline V gene encodes CDR1 SGHTA and CDR2 FQGTGA. This CDR3 has 16 residues.

The chain combines TRBV10-2 with TRBJ2-7, with 10 bases aligning to TRBD2. The V gene end was trimmed by 6 bases and the J gene end by 2 bases; junction bases not matched to a gene: 7. CDR1 WSHSY and CDR2 SAAADI come from the germline V gene. This CDR3 region has 15 residues. The CDR3 DNA reads TGCGCCAGCAGACGGACTAGCGGCCTAACCTACGAGCAGTACTTC. Translating gives CASRRTSGLTYEQYF.

The chain carries TRBV6-5 and TRBJ2-7; 8 positions match TRBD2. The CDR3 contains 15 residues. Germline V lookup: CDR1 MNHEY, CDR2 SVGAGI. V lost 4 bases to trimming and J lost 3 bases; unmatched junction nucleotides: 8. CDR3 in amino acids: CASSSPAGANYEQYF. The CDR3 DNA sequence: TGTGCCAGCAGTTCTCCAGCGGGAGCCAACTACGAGCAGTACTTC.

The chain is built from TRBV7-8 and TRBJ2-1; possibly TRBD2 for D (5 bases). This CDR3 region has 19 residues. With 5 bases removed from V and 4 bases from J, the gap between germline ends came to 27 bases. Germline CDR1 is SGHVS and CDR2 is FQNEAQ. The CDR3 sequence is CASSGKGFGSEAAYNEQFF. The CDR3 nucleotides read TGTGCCAGCAGCGGTAAGGGCTTTGGGTCGGAGGCCGCATACAATGAGCAGTTCTTC.

The rearrangement uses TRBV28 and TRBJ1-1; D gene uncertain. Between the trimmed V and J ends, which lost 7 bases and 1 base, there was a span of 13 bases. The CDR3 spans 14 residues. The V gene's germline CDR1 is MDHEN and CDR2 SYDVKM. The CDR3 nucleotides are TGTGCCAGCACCCCGGGTAAAGGGAACACTGAAGCTTTCTTT. Protein product: CASTPGKGNTEAFF.

This clone has just a few counts. This chain uses TRBV2 with TRBJ2-2, with D possibly matching TRBD1 (6 bases). The germline V and J ends were trimmed by 6 bases and 5 bases, with 16 bases remaining between them. The CDR3 extends over 15 amino acids. Germline assignment: CDR1 SNHLY and CDR2 FYNNEI. Here the CDR3 reads CASRRTGTKTGELFF. The CDR3 DNA reads as TGTGCCAGCAGGCGGACCGGGACAAAAACCGGGGAGCTGTTTTTT.